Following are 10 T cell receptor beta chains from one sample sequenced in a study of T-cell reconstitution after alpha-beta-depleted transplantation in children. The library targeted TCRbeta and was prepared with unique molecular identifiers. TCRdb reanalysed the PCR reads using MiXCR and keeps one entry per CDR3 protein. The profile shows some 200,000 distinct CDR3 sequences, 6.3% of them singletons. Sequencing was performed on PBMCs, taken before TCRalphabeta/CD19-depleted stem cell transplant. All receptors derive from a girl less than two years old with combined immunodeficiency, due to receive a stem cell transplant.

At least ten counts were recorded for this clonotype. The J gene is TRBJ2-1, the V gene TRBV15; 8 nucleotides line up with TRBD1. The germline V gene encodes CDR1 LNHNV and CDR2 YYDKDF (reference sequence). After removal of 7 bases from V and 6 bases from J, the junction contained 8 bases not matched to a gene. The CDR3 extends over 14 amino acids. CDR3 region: CATNGDRTLNEQFF. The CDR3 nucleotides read TGTGCCACCAACGGGGACAGGACCCTCAATGAGCAGTTCTTC.

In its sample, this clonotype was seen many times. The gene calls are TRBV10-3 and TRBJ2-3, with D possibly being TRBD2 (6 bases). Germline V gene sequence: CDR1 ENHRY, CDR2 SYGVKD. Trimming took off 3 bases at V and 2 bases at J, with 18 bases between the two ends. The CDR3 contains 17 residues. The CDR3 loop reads CAISDSGRRDPTDTQYF. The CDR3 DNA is TGTGCCATCAGTGATTCGGGTAGGCGGGACCCCACAGATACGCAGTATTTT.

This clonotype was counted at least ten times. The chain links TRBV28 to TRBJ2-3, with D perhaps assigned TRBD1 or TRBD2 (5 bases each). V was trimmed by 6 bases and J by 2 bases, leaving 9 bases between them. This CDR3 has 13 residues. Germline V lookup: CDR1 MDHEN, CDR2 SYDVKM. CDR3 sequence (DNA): TGTGCCAGCAGCTGGGGGAACACAGATACGCAGTATTTT. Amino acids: CASSWGNTDTQYF.

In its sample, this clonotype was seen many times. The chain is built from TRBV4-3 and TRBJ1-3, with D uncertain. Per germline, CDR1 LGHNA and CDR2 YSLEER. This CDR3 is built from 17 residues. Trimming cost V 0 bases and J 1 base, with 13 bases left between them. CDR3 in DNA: TGCGCCAGCAGCCAAGATAGGGAGGGCCGATCTGGAAACACCATATATTTT. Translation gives CASSQDREGRSGNTIYF.

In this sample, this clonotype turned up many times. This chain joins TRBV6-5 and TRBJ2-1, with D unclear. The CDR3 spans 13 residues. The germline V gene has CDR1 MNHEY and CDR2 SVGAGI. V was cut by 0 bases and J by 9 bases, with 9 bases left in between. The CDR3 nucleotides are TGTGCCAGCAGTTACTCCGCGGACCTTGAGCAGTTCTTC. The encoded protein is CASSYSADLEQFF.

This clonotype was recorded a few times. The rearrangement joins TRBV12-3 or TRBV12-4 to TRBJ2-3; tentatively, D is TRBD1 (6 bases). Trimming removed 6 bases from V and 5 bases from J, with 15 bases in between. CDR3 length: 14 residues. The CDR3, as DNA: TGTGCCAGCAGCTCTAACAGGGAGCAAGATACGCAGTATTTT. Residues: CASSSNREQDTQYF.

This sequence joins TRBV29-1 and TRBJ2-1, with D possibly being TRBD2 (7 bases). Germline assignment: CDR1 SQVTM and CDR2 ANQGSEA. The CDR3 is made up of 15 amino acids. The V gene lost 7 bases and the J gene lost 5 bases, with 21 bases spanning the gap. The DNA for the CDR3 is TGCAGCGGCGCACGAGGGAGGGCAGGGGACAATGAGCAGTTCTTC. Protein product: CSGARGRAGDNEQFF.

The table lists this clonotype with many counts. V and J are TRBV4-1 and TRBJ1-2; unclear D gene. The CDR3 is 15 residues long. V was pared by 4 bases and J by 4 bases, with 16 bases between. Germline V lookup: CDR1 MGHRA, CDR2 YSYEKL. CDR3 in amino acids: CASSPFSVGLYGYTF. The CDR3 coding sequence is TGCGCCAGCAGCCCGTTTTCGGTGGGCCTCTATGGCTACACCTTC.

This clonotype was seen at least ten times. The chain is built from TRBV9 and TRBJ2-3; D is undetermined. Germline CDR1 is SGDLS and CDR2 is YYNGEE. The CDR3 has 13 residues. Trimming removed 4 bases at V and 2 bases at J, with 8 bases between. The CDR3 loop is CASSPVNTDTQYF. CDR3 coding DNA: TGTGCCAGCAGCCCTGTGAACACAGATACGCAGTATTTT. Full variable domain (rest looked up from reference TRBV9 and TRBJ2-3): DSGVTQTPKHLITATGQRVTLRCSPRSGDLSVYWYQQSLDQGLQFLIQYYNGEERAKGNILERFSAQQFPDLHSELNLSSLELGDSALYFCASSPVNTDTQYFGPGTRLTVL.

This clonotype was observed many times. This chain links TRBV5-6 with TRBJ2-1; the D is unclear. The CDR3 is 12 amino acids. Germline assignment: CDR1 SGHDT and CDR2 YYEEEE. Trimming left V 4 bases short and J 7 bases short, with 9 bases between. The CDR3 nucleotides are TGTGCCAGCAGCATTGCCCCAAATGAGCAGTTCTTC. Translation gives CASSIAPNEQFF.